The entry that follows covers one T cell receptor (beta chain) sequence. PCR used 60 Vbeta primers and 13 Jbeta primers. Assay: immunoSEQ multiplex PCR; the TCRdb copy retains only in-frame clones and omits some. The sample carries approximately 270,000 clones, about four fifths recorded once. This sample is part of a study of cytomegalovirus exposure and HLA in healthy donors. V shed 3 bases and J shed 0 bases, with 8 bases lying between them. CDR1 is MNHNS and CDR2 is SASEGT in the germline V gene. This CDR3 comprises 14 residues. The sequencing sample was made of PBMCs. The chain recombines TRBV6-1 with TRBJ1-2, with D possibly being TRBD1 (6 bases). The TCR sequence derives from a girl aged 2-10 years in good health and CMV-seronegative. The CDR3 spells CASSDTGPNYGYTF. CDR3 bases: TGTGCCAGCAGTGATACAGGGCCTAACTATGGCTACACCTTC.